This T cell receptor beta chain derives from a study of cytomegalovirus exposure and HLA in healthy donors. Turning to the study itself: Around 77 million unique TCRs from HLA-typed donors made up an early data release. Points from the study as a whole: In a later analysis, a genetic analysis reported fewer productive-TCR N-insertions in an Asian-associated ancestry cluster than the cohort average.

Remarks on this clone: Its antigen is not known.

This PCR relied on a set of 60 Vbeta primers and 13 Jbeta primers. In the original workflow: In a later analysis, some 10 million of 83 million or so unique beta chains occurred in at least two donors. Data came from immunoSEQ multiplex PCR; TCRdb stores just in-frame clones and leaves some out. The DNA was the basis for D and trimming; V, J and clone size are from that table. The repertoire holds 70,000 to 80,000 clones, nearly 80% seen once, with roughly 8.9% in the top ten. The germline CDR1 and CDR2 sequences are SNHLY and FYNNEI. The CDR3 runs to 13 residues. V shed 7 bases and J 2 bases; nucleotides not matched to a gene: 4.

The sample was PBMCs. The gene calls are TRBV2 and TRBJ2-7, with 8 bases lining up with TRBD1. This TCR was recovered from a woman aged 40 to 50 in good health and CMV-seropositive. Written as DNA, the CDR3 is TGTGCCAGCAAAGGGACAGGAACCTACGAGCAGTACTTC. Its translation is CASKGTGTYEQYF.